The 25 T cell receptor beta chains below come from one sample, sequenced in a study of Ad26.COV2.S vaccination and SARS-CoV-2 variants (dated by TCRdb to the early 2020s). The sample's treatment or condition, from its label and the paper: around 19 received Ad26.COV2.S at low or high dose, single or two shots; a few received placebo; per-sample allocation not given. For vaccine and placebo recipients, repertoires were sequenced using samples collected on day 63 after the first injection. Library preparation employed the immunoSEQ multiplex PCR assay. Sourced from immuneACCESS, this table was stored by TCRdb with only in-frame sequences that have V and J called. A share of the clones is absent; for the studies checked, an unresolved V gene accounts for under half, and the remainder has no known explanation. This sample has approximately 350,000 clones in its table, and around 86% of those were observed once. The top ten clones comprise roughly 3.1% of the sample.

Sequenced material: peripheral blood, taken in a trial of Ad26.COV2.S vaccine versus placebo. All receptors derive from a person between 18 and 65 years old who received the Ad26.COV2.S COVID-19 vaccine or a placebo.

V is TRBV4-2 and J is TRBJ2-1; 10 bases fit TRBD2. The CDR3 loop spans 15 amino acids. The ends lost 5 bases at V and 5 bases at J; junction bases unmatched: 6. The V gene's germline CDR1 is LGHNA and CDR2 YNFKEQ. The CDR3 region is CASSNPSGGDNEQFF. In DNA form, the CDR3 reads TGTGCCAGCAGCAATCCTAGCGGGGGAGACAATGAGCAGTTCTTC.

The chain uses TRBV7-9 and TRBJ2-3, with D perhaps TRBD1 (6 bases). The V end was cut by 6 bases, the J end by 0 bases, with 10 bases between. The germline CDR1 and CDR2 sequences are SEHNR and FQNEAQ (reference sequence). The CDR3 covers 14 residues. As DNA, the CDR3 is TGTGCCAGCAGGGCGGACAGTAGCACAGATACGCAGTATTTT. Amino acid sequence: CASRADSSTDTQYF. Variable domain in full (rest from reference TRBV7-9 and TRBJ2-3): DTGVSQNPRHKITKRGQNVTFRCDPISEHNRLYWYRQTLGQGPEFLTYFQNEAQLEKSRLLSDRFSAERPKGSFSTLEIQRTEQGDSAMYLCASRADSSTDTQYFGPGTRLTVL.

The chain is built from TRBV12-5 and TRBJ2-1; D is undetermined. Trimming removed 2 bases from V and 4 bases from J, with 21 bases in between. The CDR3 spans 18 residues. Germline V gives CDR1 LGHNT, CDR2 FRNRAP. CDR3 sequence reads: CASGLIIPPRAEYNEQFF. As DNA, the CDR3 is TGTGCTAGTGGTTTGATAATCCCGCCTAGGGCCGAGTACAATGAGCAGTTCTTC.

This clone has just a few counts. J is TRBJ1-6 and V is TRBV5-6; maybe TRBD1 (6 bases). The CDR3 extends over 18 amino acids. V was cut by 2 bases and J by 5 bases, with 20 bases left in between. Germline CDR1 and CDR2: SGHDT and YYEEEE. CDR3 DNA sequence: TGTGCCAGCAGCTTAGGGTCGGGGGGCGTTATCAATAATTCACCCCTCCACTTT. Translated, it gives CASSLGSGGVINNSPLHF.

The chain carries TRBV2 and TRBJ2-7; 7 nucleotides align to TRBD1. V was clipped by 3 bases and J by 3 bases; unmatched bases: 2. The CDR3 extends over 13 amino acids. Looked up from germline, CDR1 is SNHLY and CDR2 is FYNNEI. In DNA form, the CDR3 reads TGTGCCAGCAGTGATACAGGGGACTACGAGCAGTACTTC. Translating gives CASSDTGDYEQYF.

The chain uses TRBV24-1 and TRBJ1-1; D is perhaps TRBD1 (6 bases). Trimming cost V 4 bases and J 0 bases, with 11 bases left between them. Germline CDR1 reads KGHDR; CDR2 reads SFDVKD. The length of the CDR3 is 15 residues. The CDR3 spells CATSDFPGVNTEAFF. CDR3 coding DNA: TGTGCCACCAGTGACTTTCCAGGGGTGAACACTGAAGCTTTCTTT.

Note on this clone: Distinct nucleotide sequences in the sample also encode this CDR3. This sequence joins TRBV30 and TRBJ1-2; 8 bases agree with TRBD1. Per the germline V gene, CDR1 is GTSNPN and CDR2 is SVGIG (reference sequence). The CDR3 has 12 residues. V lost 4 bases to trimming and J lost 3 bases; unmatched junction nucleotides: 1. The CDR3 nucleotides read TGTGCCTGGACAGGGGGCGACTATGGCTACACCTTC. Translating it yields CAWTGGDYGYTF.

The V and J genes are TRBV14 and TRBJ2-1; 7 nucleotides match TRBD1. CDR1 is SGHDN, CDR2 FVKESK, per germline. V lost 4 bases and J lost 4; bases outside the gene matches: 10. This CDR3 comprises 16 residues. This CDR3 is CASSRLRDSLYNEQFF. The CDR3 DNA is TGTGCCAGCAGCCGCCTCCGGGACAGTCTATACAATGAGCAGTTCTTC. Using reference TRBV14 and TRBJ2-1 for the parts outside the CDR3, the full variable domain is EAGVTQFPSHSVIEKGQTVTLRCDPISGHDNLYWYRRVMGKEIKFLLHFVKESKQDESGMPNNRFLAERTGGTYSTLKVQPAELEDSGVYFCASSRLRDSLYNEQFFGPGTRLTVL.

The chain is built from TRBV19 and TRBJ1-1; D uncertain. Trimming left V 6 bases short and J 5 bases short, with 13 bases between. The CDR3 has 13 amino acids. CDR1 is LNHDA and CDR2 is SQIVND in the germline V gene (reference sequence). The CDR3 loop is CASSLAWRTEAFF. In nucleotides, the CDR3 is TGTGCCAGTAGCCTCGCGTGGAGAACTGAAGCTTTCTTT.

This chain joins TRBV30 and TRBJ2-7; D is unclear. Germline-derived CDR1 and CDR2 are GTSNPN and SVGIG (reference sequence). Trimming took 3 bases from V and 3 from J, leaving 6 bases between them. CDR3 size: 11 residues. The CDR3 DNA reads TGTGCCTGGAGACAGAACTACGAGCAGTACTTC. This codes for CAWRQNYEQYF.

The V call is TRBV11-2, the J call TRBJ2-5, with TRBD1 identical over 10 bases. V shed 5 bases, J shed 4 bases, and the junction held 7 bases outside the gene matches. This CDR3 spans 15 amino acids. Germline values: CDR1 SGHAT, CDR2 FQNNGV. CDR3 residues: CASSVTGTGVETQYF. CDR3 nucleotides: TGTGCCAGCAGCGTAACCGGGACAGGGGTAGAGACCCAGTACTTC.

This chain links TRBV7-6 with TRBJ2-2; possible D gene TRBD2, 5 bases. V gave up 0 bases and J gave up 1 base, with 9 bases separating them. This CDR3 comprises 16 residues. The V gene's germline CDR1 is SGHVS and CDR2 FNYEAQ. CDR3 sequence (DNA): TGTGCCAGCAGCTTAGCGCTGGCGGGGAACACCGGGGAGCTGTTTTTT. It encodes CASSLALAGNTGELFF.

The J gene is TRBJ1-6, the V gene TRBV27, with TRBD1 matching over 7 bases. The CDR3 has 15 amino acids. The trim removed 8 bases at V and 10 bases at J, leaving 14 bases unmatched. CDR1 MNHEY and CDR2 SMNVEV come from the germline V gene (reference sequence). The CDR3 region has the DNA TGTGCCAGCCGCCCATTGACAGGGTCGGGCTCACCCCTCCACTTT. As protein: CASRPLTGSGSPLHF.

The chain combines TRBV3-1 (or the pseudogene TRBV3-2) with TRBJ2-1; TRBD2 matches 10 bases. The CDR3 length is 18 residues. Per germline, CDR1 LGHDT and CDR2 YNNKEL (reference sequence). V was clipped by 2 bases and J by 0 bases; unmatched bases: 7. CDR3 in DNA: TGTGCCAGCAGCCAACTCAACAAGCGGGGGGGCTCCTACAATGAGCAGTTCTTC. The encoded protein is CASSQLNKRGGSYNEQFF.

This chain uses TRBV27 with TRBJ2-2, with D maybe TRBD2 (5 bases). Germline values: CDR1 MNHEY, CDR2 SMNVEV (reference sequence). The CDR3 consists of 18 residues. Deletions cut 4 bases from V and 4 bases from J, with 22 bases between. The CDR3 loop reads CASSSRQTGPRGTGELFF. DNA of the CDR3: TGTGCCAGCAGTTCCAGACAAACGGGCCCTCGGGGCACCGGGGAGCTGTTTTTT.

This sequence joins TRBV3-1 (or the pseudogene TRBV3-2) and TRBJ2-1; unclear D gene. There are 18 residues in the CDR3. CDR1 is LGHDT and CDR2 is YNNKEL in the germline V gene (reference sequence). The V gene lost 4 bases and the J gene lost 0 bases, with 19 bases spanning the gap. The CDR3 nucleotides read TGTGCCAGCAGCCTTCGTATCTGCAGCTTGAGCTCCTACAATGAGCAGTTCTTC. Translating it yields CASSLRICSLSSYNEQFF.

The chain joins TRBV5-5 to TRBJ2-3; D call uncertain. The V gene's germline CDR1 is SGHKS and CDR2 YYEKEE (reference sequence). Trimming left V 5 bases short and J 5 bases short, with 12 bases between. This CDR3 contains 13 residues. The CDR3 DNA reads as TGTGCCAGCAGGAAACCCCGCGAAGATACGCAGTATTTT. Translating it yields CASRKPREDTQYF. Full variable domain (missing parts from reference TRBV5-5 and TRBJ2-3): DAGVTQSPTHLIKTRGQQVTLRCSPISGHKSVSWYQQVLGQGPQFIFQYYEKEERGRGNFPDRFSARQFPNYSSELNVNALLLGDSALYLCASRKPREDTQYFGPGTRLTVL.

This clone was detected many times. This chain joins TRBV4-1 and TRBJ1-2; D uncertain. V was cut by 1 base and J by 8 bases, with 17 bases left in between. Germline CDR1 and CDR2: MGHRA and YSYEKL. The CDR3 extends over 15 amino acids. DNA for the CDR3: TGCGCCAGCAGCCAAGGGGATCCCAAACTATGGGGCTACACCTTC. Translation gives CASSQGDPKLWGYTF.

The chain recombines TRBV5-1 with TRBJ1-5; 11 bases match TRBD1. V lost 2 bases to trimming and J lost 4 bases; unmatched junction nucleotides: 5. The germline CDR1 and CDR2 sequences are SGHRS and YFSETQ. This CDR3 has 16 residues. The CDR3 is CASSLTGTGGNQPQHF. CDR3 DNA: TGCGCCAGCAGCTTAACCGGGACAGGGGGAAATCAGCCCCAGCATTTT.

This sequence joins TRBV6-4 and TRBJ2-7; D remains unclear. The ends were cut back, 4 bases at V and 0 bases at J, with 25 bases in the middle. There are 19 residues in the CDR3. CDR1 and CDR2 from the germline V gene are MRHNA and SNTAGT. CDR3 in DNA: TGTGCCAGCAGTGCCCCCTTTGTCACACCTTACTACCACTCCTACGAGCAGTACTTC. Translation: CASSAPFVTPYYHSYEQYF.

The CDR3: CATKRGGSYNEQFF. For the CDR3, the DNA is TGTGCCACCAAGCGGGGGGGCTCCTACAATGAGCAGTTCTTC. The rearrangement uses TRBV7-2 and TRBJ2-1, with 10 bases identical to TRBD2. CDR1 is SGHTA, CDR2 FQGNSA, per germline. Trimming removed 10 bases from V and 0 bases from J; junction bases left unmatched: 3. The CDR3 runs 14 residues.

The chain carries TRBV14 and TRBJ2-7; 12 nucleotides line up with TRBD1. This CDR3 has 16 residues. V was pared by 4 bases and J by 6 bases, with 10 bases of the junction left unmatched. The germline gives CDR1 SGHDN, CDR2 FVKESK. The CDR3 region is CASSLAFGTGGVEQYF. The CDR3 DNA reads TGTGCCAGCAGCCTAGCCTTCGGGACAGGGGGCGTCGAGCAGTACTTC.

The J gene is TRBJ2-5, the V gene TRBV25-1; TRBD1 matches at 10 bases. After removal of 8 bases from V and 4 bases from J, the junction contained 7 bases not matched to a gene. Germline CDR1 and CDR2: MGHDK and SYGVNS. This CDR3 region has 14 residues. The CDR3 sequence is CASGDRGRVETQYF. In nucleotides, the CDR3 is TGTGCCAGCGGGGACAGGGGAAGAGTAGAGACCCAGTACTTC.

The rearrangement uses TRBV5-6 and TRBJ2-2; D is unresolved. The CDR3 contains 14 residues. V was cut by 0 bases and J by 2 bases, with 5 bases left in between. The germline V gene encodes CDR1 SGHDT and CDR2 YYEEEE. The CDR3 DNA reads as TGTGCCAGCAGCTTGGTACTTAACACCGGGGAGCTGTTTTTT. Its protein product is CASSLVLNTGELFF.

This chain links TRBV5-4 with TRBJ1-6, with D unresolved. Germline CDR1 and CDR2: SGHNT and YYREEE (reference sequence). CDR3 size: 15 residues. Trimming took 2 bases from V and 5 from J, leaving 11 bases between them. The chain's CDR3 is CASSFQAPNNSPLHF. CDR3 DNA: TGTGCCAGCAGCTTTCAGGCCCCGAATAATTCACCCCTCCACTTT.